The 32 T cell receptor beta chains in this list originate from one sample, sequenced in a study of identical twins. MiXCR, run by TCRdb on the 5' RACE reads, gives a single entry per CDR3 protein. This table holds 700,000 or so distinct CDR3 sequences, more than 6.5% found once. The sample was also reused in another study, on yellow fever vaccine responses in identical twins.

The specimen sequenced was PBMCs. The receptors stem from a woman aged 18-30 years in good health.

This chain uses TRBV27 with TRBJ1-5; TRBD1 matches at 7 bases. From germline, CDR1 is MNHEY and CDR2 SMNVEV (reference sequence). V dropped 5 bases and J dropped 7; count of bases not matched to a gene: 8. This CDR3 has 14 amino acids. As DNA, the CDR3 is TGTGCCAGCAGTGTGACAGGGATAGGGCAGCCCCAGCATTTT. This translates into CASSVTGIGQPQHF.

V gene TRBV6-5 combines with J gene TRBJ2-2; TRBD2 is a possible D gene (5 bases). Germline V gene sequence: CDR1 MNHEY, CDR2 SVGAGI. The CDR3 has 12 residues. The V gene lost 6 bases and the J gene lost 6 bases, with 8 bases spanning the gap. The CDR3 region has the DNA TGTGCCAGCAGAAGAGGGCCCGGGGAGCTGTTTTTT. This codes for CASRRGPGELFF.

The V call is TRBV4-3, the J call TRBJ1-2; D perhaps matches TRBD1 (5 bases). CDR3 size: 15 residues. Trimming removed 4 bases from V and 1 base from J, with 13 bases in between. CDR1 and CDR2 (germline): LGHNA, YSLEER. CDR3 region: CASSPDRTINYGYTF. The CDR3, as DNA: TGCGCCAGCAGCCCCGACAGAACTATTAACTATGGCTACACCTTC.

This clonotype was counted only a few times. The V and J genes are TRBV20-1 and TRBJ1-4; TRBD1 matches at 9 bases. Trimming took 6 bases from V and 8 from J; bases not matched to a gene: 16. The germline V gene encodes CDR1 DFQATT and CDR2 SNEGSKA (reference sequence). There are 16 residues in the CDR3. The CDR3 DNA is TGCAGTGCGAAATCCCTACAGGGGGCCCATCAAGAAAAACTGTTTTTT. It yields the protein CSAKSLQGAHQEKLFF.

At least ten counts were recorded for this clonotype. V is TRBV4-3 and J is TRBJ2-1; 11 nucleotides match TRBD2. J lost 1 base, V lost 3 bases, and 5 bases had no gene match. Germline V gene data show CDR1 as LGHNA and CDR2 as YSLEER. The CDR3 loop spans 17 amino acids. The CDR3: CASSQETSGDSYNEQFF. DNA for the CDR3: TGCGCCAGCAGCCAGGAGACTAGCGGGGATTCCTACAATGAGCAGTTCTTC.

The V gene is TRBV7-9, the J gene TRBJ2-7; TRBD1 matches 7 bases. CDR1 and CDR2 from the germline V gene are SEHNR and FQNEAQ (reference sequence). V shed 4 bases and J 3 bases; nucleotides not matched to a gene: 15. The CDR3 loop spans 17 amino acids. CDR3 protein: CASSSLQTGQVFYEQYF. CDR3 nucleotides: TGTGCCAGCAGCTCACTGCAGACAGGGCAAGTCTTCTACGAGCAGTACTTC.

This clonotype was recorded many times. The V call is TRBV7-2, the J call TRBJ2-5, with a possible D match to TRBD1 (7 bases). In germline, CDR1 is SGHTA, CDR2 FQGNSA. Trimming cost V 7 bases and J 4 bases, with 16 bases left between them. This CDR3 contains 14 residues. As DNA, the CDR3 is TGTGCCAGCACCCAGGGGGGAGTGGTAGAGACCCAGTACTTC. As protein: CASTQGGVVETQYF. Drawing the rest from reference TRBV7-2 and TRBJ2-5, the complete variable domain is GAGVSQSPSNKVTEKGKDVELRCDPISGHTALYWYRQSLGQGLEFLIYFQGNSAPDKSGLPSDRFSAERTGGSVSTLTIQRTQQEDSAVYLCASTQGGVVETQYFGPGTRLLVL.

The chain uses TRBV6-5 and TRBJ2-1, with 11 bases identical to TRBD2. With V trimmed by 2 bases and J by 9 bases, 6 bases remained unmatched. The CDR3 spans 15 residues. Germline lookup yields CDR1 MNHEY and CDR2 SVGAGI. CDR3 coding DNA: TGTGCCAGCAGTTACGCCCTAGCGGGAGGTCCTGAGCAGTTCTTC. It encodes CASSYALAGGPEQFF.

V is TRBV28 and J is TRBJ1-1, with 8 bases aligning to TRBD1. CDR1 is MDHEN and CDR2 is SYDVKM in the germline V gene. The CDR3 is made up of 15 amino acids. The trim removed 7 bases at V and 3 bases at J, leaving 10 bases unmatched. The CDR3 coding sequence is TGTGCCAGCATCCCTCTGAAGACAGGGGACACTGAAGCTTTCTTT. This translates into CASIPLKTGDTEAFF. Full variable domain (rest looked up from reference TRBV28 and TRBJ1-1): DVKVTQSSRYLVKRTGEKVFLECVQDMDHENMFWYRQDPGLGLRLIYFSYDVKMKEKGDIPEGYSVSREKKERFSLILESASTNQTSMYLCASIPLKTGDTEAFFGQGTRLTVV.

This clonotype was detected ten times or more. V usage is TRBV20-1 and J usage is TRBJ2-7; D is unresolved. The CDR3 is 14 amino acids. Per germline, CDR1 DFQATT and CDR2 SNEGSKA (reference sequence). V shed 5 bases and J shed 0 bases, with 14 bases lying between them. The CDR3 region has the DNA TGCAGTGCTCCCATACCACGAGGCTCCTACGAGCAGTACTTC. Translation: CSAPIPRGSYEQYF.

This chain links TRBV6-2 or TRBV6-3 with TRBJ2-3, with 8 bases lining up with TRBD2. The V gene end was trimmed by 2 bases and the J gene end by 0 bases; junction bases not matched to a gene: 4. Per germline, CDR1 MNHEY and CDR2 SVGEGT. The CDR3 is made up of 16 amino acids. In DNA, the CDR3 is TGTGCCAGCAGTTACGGAGCGGGAGTGAGCACAGATACGCAGTATTTT. Translated, it gives CASSYGAGVSTDTQYF.

This clonotype was observed a few times. The chain recombines TRBV24-1 with TRBJ2-1; 9 bases map to TRBD1. Germline-derived CDR1 and CDR2 are KGHDR and SFDVKD. The CDR3 runs 16 residues. The V and J ends lost 3 bases and 8 bases, in that order; junction bases with no gene match: 10. Written as DNA, the CDR3 is TGTGCCACCAGTGATAACGGACAGGGGATAATTCATGAGCAGTTCTTC. Its protein is CATSDNGQGIIHEQFF.

The J gene is TRBJ2-3, the V gene TRBV12-3 or TRBV12-4, with 7 bases aligning to TRBD1. CDR3 length: 16 amino acids. Trimming removed 7 bases from V and 3 bases from J; junction bases left unmatched: 13. Here the CDR3 reads CASTNAFRGRTDTQYF. The DNA for the CDR3 is TGTGCCAGCACTAACGCTTTCAGGGGGAGAACAGATACGCAGTATTTT.

The V gene is TRBV7-8, the J gene TRBJ2-2; TRBD1 might be the D (5 bases). Germline V lookup: CDR1 SGHVS, CDR2 FQNEAQ. The CDR3 extends over 16 amino acids. V shed 0 bases and J shed 4 bases, with 12 bases lying between them. CDR3 loop: CASSLARQSGTGELFF. CDR3 DNA sequence: TGTGCCAGCAGCTTAGCGCGACAGTCGGGCACCGGGGAGCTGTTTTTT.

This clonotype was seen a few times. The chain is built from TRBV7-9 and TRBJ2-1; 11 nucleotides align to TRBD2. V was pared by 5 bases and J by 7 bases, with 10 bases of the junction left unmatched. Germline CDR1 reads SEHNR; CDR2 reads FQNEAQ (reference sequence). This CDR3 is built from 16 residues. CDR3: CASSNIAGGKDNEQFF. As DNA, the CDR3 is TGTGCCAGCAGCAACATAGCGGGAGGGAAGGATAATGAGCAGTTCTTC.

The chain carries TRBV12-3 or TRBV12-4 and TRBJ2-1; D is undetermined. CDR3 length equals 12 residues. Trimming shortened V by 6 bases and J by 6 bases, and 9 bases separated the two germline ends. The CDR3 spells CASRNLGNEQFF. CDR3 nucleotides: TGTGCCAGCAGGAACTTGGGCAATGAGCAGTTCTTC.

J is TRBJ2-7 and V is TRBV15; weak D call: TRBD1 (5 bases). Germline loops: CDR1 LNHNV, CDR2 YYDKDF (reference sequence). The CDR3 has 16 amino acids. Deletions cut 0 bases from V and 0 bases from J, with 12 bases between. The CDR3 protein is CATSREDTGNSYEQYF. The CDR3 DNA reads TGTGCCACCAGCAGAGAGGACACTGGTAACTCCTACGAGCAGTACTTC.

The V and J genes are TRBV24-1 and TRBJ2-1; D possibly corresponds to TRBD1 (5 bases). There are 14 residues in the CDR3. Between the trimmed V and J ends, which lost 5 bases and 1 base, there was a span of 8 bases. Looked up from germline, CDR1 is KGHDR and CDR2 is SFDVKD. CDR3 coding DNA: TGTGCCACCAGTGGGGGCGTGTCCTACAATGAGCAGTTCTTC. Translating it yields CATSGGVSYNEQFF.

The chain is built from TRBV20-1 and TRBJ2-2, with D perhaps matching TRBD1 (6 bases). The CDR3 has 13 amino acids. CDR1 is DFQATT, CDR2 SNEGSKA, per germline (reference sequence). Trimming left V 6 bases short and J 1 base short, with 9 bases between. CDR3 region: CSAWTVNTGELFF. DNA of the CDR3: TGCAGTGCCTGGACAGTGAACACCGGGGAGCTGTTTTTT.

At least ten counts were recorded for this clonotype. The gene calls are TRBV6-5 and TRBJ2-2; TRBD1 matches 8 bases. Germline V gene sequence: CDR1 MNHEY, CDR2 SVGAGI. Trimming at V came to 1 base and at J to 5 bases, leaving 6 bases not matched to a gene. The CDR3 covers 16 residues. For the CDR3, the DNA is TGTGCCAGCAGTTACTGGCAGGGGGCAGAAACCGGGGAGCTGTTTTTT. Translation: CASSYWQGAETGELFF.

This clonotype was detected a few times. J is TRBJ1-2 and V is TRBV2; TRBD1 matches at 7 bases. V was pared by 10 bases and J by 5 bases, with 7 bases of the junction left unmatched. CDR1 is SNHLY, CDR2 FYNNEI, per germline. The CDR3 contains 12 residues. The DNA of the CDR3 is TGTGCCAAGACAGGGATTATATATGGCTACACCTTC. This gives the protein CAKTGIIYGYTF.

The chain employs TRBV11-2 and TRBJ2-5, with 14 nucleotides matching TRBD2. From germline, CDR1 is SGHAT and CDR2 FQNNGV. The ends lost 5 bases at V and 2 bases at J; junction bases unmatched: 10. This CDR3 is built from 18 residues. The DNA of the CDR3 is TGTGCCAGCAGCGGAGGACTAGCGGGAGGTCGGCTACAAGAGACCCAGTACTTC. Its translation: CASSGGLAGGRLQETQYF.

This rearrangement joins TRBV24-1 to TRBJ2-1; TRBD2 matches 13 bases. The CDR3 runs to 15 residues. Germline CDR1 is KGHDR and CDR2 is SFDVKD. V trimming: 4 bases; J trimming: 7 bases; junction bases outside the gene matches: 3. CDR3: CATSEGLAGRNEQFF. DNA for the CDR3: TGTGCCACCAGTGAGGGACTAGCGGGAAGAAATGAGCAGTTCTTC.

This clonotype was counted many times. This chain joins TRBV10-3 and TRBJ2-1, with 9 bases that match TRBD2. This CDR3 is 16 amino acids long. Trimming at V came to 6 bases and at J to 3 bases, leaving 9 bases not matched to a gene. Germline CDR1 ENHRY, CDR2 SYGVKD. The CDR3, as DNA: TGTGCCATCAGCGGGACTAGCACCCTCTTCTACAATGAGCAGTTCTTC. Translation gives CAISGTSTLFYNEQFF.

The gene calls are TRBV5-1 and TRBJ2-7; D is unresolved. The germline V gene encodes CDR1 SGHRS and CDR2 YFSETQ. V lost 5 bases and J 0 bases, leaving 6 bases between the germline ends. The CDR3 consists of 12 residues. CDR3 in amino acids: CASRASSYEQYF. CDR3 bases: TGCGCCAGCAGAGCCAGCTCCTACGAGCAGTACTTC.

This clonotype was picked up a small number of times. The CDR3 bases are TGCAGTGCTAGAGTGGGGGTCCCCTACGAGCAGTACTTC. Translated: CSARVGVPYEQYF. The chain recombines TRBV20-1 with TRBJ2-7, with D perhaps TRBD1 or TRBD2 (5 bases each). Deletions cut 1 base from V and 2 bases from J, with 9 bases between. CDR3 length: 13 amino acids. From germline, CDR1 is DFQATT and CDR2 SNEGSKA (reference sequence).

This clonotype has just a few counts. This CDR3 reads CSVETRHNYGYTF. The CDR3 DNA reads as TGCAGCGTTGAAACACGGCATAACTATGGCTACACCTTC. The chain has TRBV29-1 and TRBJ1-2; the D is unclear. Germline V gene data show CDR1 as SQVTM and CDR2 as ANQGSEA. The CDR3 contains 13 residues. V lost 2 bases to trimming and J lost 1 base, with 8 bases between them.

The chain carries TRBV9 and TRBJ2-5; D unclear. This CDR3 has 13 amino acids. The germline V gene has CDR1 SGDLS and CDR2 YYNGEE. With 8 bases removed from V and 0 bases from J, the gap between germline ends came to 11 bases. As DNA, the CDR3 is TGTGCCAGTGGACGGGCTGACCAAGAGACCCAGTACTTC. This gives the protein CASGRADQETQYF. Looking up the rest from reference TRBV9 and TRBJ2-5 gives the full variable domain: DSGVTQTPKHLITATGQRVTLRCSPRSGDLSVYWYQQSLDQGLQFLIQYYNGEERAKGNILERFSAQQFPDLHSELNLSSLELGDSALYFCASGRADQETQYFGPGTRLLVL.

In this sample, this clonotype turned up many times. J is TRBJ2-1 and V is TRBV7-9, with 10 bases that match TRBD2. CDR3 size: 16 residues. The ends lost 6 bases at V and 4 bases at J; junction bases unmatched: 9. Germline V CDR1 and CDR2: SEHNR, FQNEAQ (reference sequence). The CDR3 DNA reads TGTGCCAGCAGTCGTCTTAGCGGGGGGAGTTACAATGAGCAGTTCTTC. Residues: CASSRLSGGSYNEQFF.

This rearrangement joins TRBV7-3 to TRBJ2-4; D is uncertain. Germline V lookup: CDR1 SGHTA, CDR2 FQGTGA. Trimming shortened V by 2 bases and J by 2 bases, and 4 bases separated the two germline ends. The length of the CDR3 is 13 residues. The CDR3: CASSLSTKNIQYF. In nucleotides, the CDR3 is TGTGCCAGCAGCTTATCAACCAAAAACATTCAGTACTTC.

This clonotype was seen a handful of times. The chain is built from TRBV5-1 and TRBJ1-1; 8 bases map to TRBD1. There are 12 residues in the CDR3. Unmatched junction bases numbered 3, after V lost 0 bases and J lost 11 bases. Looked up from germline, CDR1 is SGHRS and CDR2 is YFSETQ. CDR3: CASSLGTGTAFF. The CDR3 nucleotides are TGCGCCAGCAGCTTGGGGACAGGGACGGCTTTCTTT.

This clonotype showed up just a few times. The CDR3 coding sequence is TGTGCCAGCAGCCAAGGAGGGACTAGCGGCTACGAGCAGTACTTC. The encoded protein is CASSQGGTSGYEQYF. This chain links TRBV3-1 with TRBJ2-7, with 11 bases identical to TRBD2. The CDR3 has 15 residues. V lost 1 base to trimming and J lost 3 bases; unmatched junction nucleotides: 2. Germline V CDR1 and CDR2: LGHDT, YNNKEL (reference sequence).